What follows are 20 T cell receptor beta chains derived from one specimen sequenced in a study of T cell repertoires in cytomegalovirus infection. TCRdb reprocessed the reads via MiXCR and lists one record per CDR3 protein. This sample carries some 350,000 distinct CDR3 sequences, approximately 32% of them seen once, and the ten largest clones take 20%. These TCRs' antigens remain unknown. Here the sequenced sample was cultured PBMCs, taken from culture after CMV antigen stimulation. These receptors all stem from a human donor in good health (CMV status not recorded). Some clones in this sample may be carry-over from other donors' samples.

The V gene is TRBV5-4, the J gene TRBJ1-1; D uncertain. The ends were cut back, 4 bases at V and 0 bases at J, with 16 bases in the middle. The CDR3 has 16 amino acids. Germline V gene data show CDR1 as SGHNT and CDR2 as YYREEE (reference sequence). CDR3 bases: TGTGCCAGCAGCCGTTTTAAAGGTTCCATGAACACTGAAGCTTTCTTT. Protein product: CASSRFKGSMNTEAFF. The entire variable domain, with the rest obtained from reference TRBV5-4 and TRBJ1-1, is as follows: ETGVTQSPTHLIKTRGQQVTLRCSSQSGHNTVSWYQQALGQGPQFIFQYYREEENGRGNFPPRFSGLQFPNYSSELNVNALELDDSALYLCASSRFKGSMNTEAFFGQGTRLTVV.

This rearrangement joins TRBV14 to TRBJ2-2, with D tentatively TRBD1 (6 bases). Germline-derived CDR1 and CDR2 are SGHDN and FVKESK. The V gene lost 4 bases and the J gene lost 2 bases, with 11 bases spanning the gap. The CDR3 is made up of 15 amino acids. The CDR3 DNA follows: TGTGCCAGCAGCCTTCGGACAGATAACACCGGGGAGCTGTTTTTT. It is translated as CASSLRTDNTGELFF.

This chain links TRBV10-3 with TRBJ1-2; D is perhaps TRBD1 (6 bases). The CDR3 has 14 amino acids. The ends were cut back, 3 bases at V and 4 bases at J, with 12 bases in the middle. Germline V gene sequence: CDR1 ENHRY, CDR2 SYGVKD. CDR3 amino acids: CAISDQQGAYGYTF. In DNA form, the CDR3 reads TGTGCCATCAGTGACCAACAGGGAGCCTATGGCTACACCTTC.

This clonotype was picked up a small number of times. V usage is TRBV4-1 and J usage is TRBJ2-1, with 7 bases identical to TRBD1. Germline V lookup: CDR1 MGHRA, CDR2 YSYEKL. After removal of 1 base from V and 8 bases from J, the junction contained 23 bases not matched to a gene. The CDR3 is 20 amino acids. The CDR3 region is CASSQGGPLGQVRGIYEQFF. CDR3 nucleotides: TGCGCCAGCAGCCAAGGAGGGCCCCTTGGACAGGTCAGGGGGATCTATGAGCAGTTCTTC.

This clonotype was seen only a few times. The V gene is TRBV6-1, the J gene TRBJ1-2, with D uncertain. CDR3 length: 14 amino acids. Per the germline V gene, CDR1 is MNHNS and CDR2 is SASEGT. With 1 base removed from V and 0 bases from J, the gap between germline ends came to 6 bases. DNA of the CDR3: TGTGCCAGCAGTGAAGGTCCAGCTAACTATGGCTACACCTTC. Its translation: CASSEGPANYGYTF.

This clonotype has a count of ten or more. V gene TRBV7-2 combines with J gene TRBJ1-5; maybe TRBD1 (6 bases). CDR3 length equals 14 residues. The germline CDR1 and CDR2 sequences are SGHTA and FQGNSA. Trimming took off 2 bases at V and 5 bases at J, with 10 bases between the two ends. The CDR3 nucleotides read TGTGCCAGCAGCTTACGCACAGGGCATCAGCCCCAGCATTTT. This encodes CASSLRTGHQPQHF. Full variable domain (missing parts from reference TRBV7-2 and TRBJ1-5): GAGVSQSPSNKVTEKGKDVELRCDPISGHTALYWYRQSLGQGLEFLIYFQGNSAPDKSGLPSDRFSAERTGGSVSTLTIQRTQQEDSAVYLCASSLRTGHQPQHFGDGTRLSIL.

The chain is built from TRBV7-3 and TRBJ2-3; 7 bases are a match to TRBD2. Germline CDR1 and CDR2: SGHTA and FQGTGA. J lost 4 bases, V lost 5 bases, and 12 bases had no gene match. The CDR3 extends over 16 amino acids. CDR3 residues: CASSPTSGGGADTQYF. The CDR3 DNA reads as TGTGCCAGCAGCCCGACCTCCGGCGGGGGTGCAGATACGCAGTATTTT.

This CDR3 reads CASSRDSSSRYTF. CDR3 bases: TGCGCCAGCAGCCGGGACAGTTCCTCTCGCTACACCTTC. V usage is TRBV10-2 and J usage is TRBJ1-2; TRBD1 agrees at 7 bases. Trimming at V came to 6 bases and at J to 9 bases, leaving 10 bases not matched to a gene. Germline V CDR1 and CDR2: WSHSY, SAAADI. CDR3 length: 13 residues.

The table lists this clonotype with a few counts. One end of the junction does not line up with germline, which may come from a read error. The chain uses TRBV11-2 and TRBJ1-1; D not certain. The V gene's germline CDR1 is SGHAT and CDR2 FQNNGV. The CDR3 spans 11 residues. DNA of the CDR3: TGTGCCGGCAGAGGGAACACTGAAGCTTTCTTT. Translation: CAGRGNTEAFF. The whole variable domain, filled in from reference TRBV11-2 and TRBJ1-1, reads EAGVAQSPRYKIIEKRQSVAFWCNPISGHATLYWYQQILGQGPKLLIQFQNNGVVDDSQLPKDRFSAERLKGVDSTLKIQPAKLEDSAVYLCAGRGNTEAFFGQGTRLTVV.

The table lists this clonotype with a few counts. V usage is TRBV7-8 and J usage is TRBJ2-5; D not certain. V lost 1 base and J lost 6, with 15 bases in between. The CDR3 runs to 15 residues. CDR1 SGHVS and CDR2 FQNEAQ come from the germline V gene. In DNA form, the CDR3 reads TGTGCCAGCAGCTTAGGTGCGGTTTTTAGCAAGACCCAGTACTTC. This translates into CASSLGAVFSKTQYF.

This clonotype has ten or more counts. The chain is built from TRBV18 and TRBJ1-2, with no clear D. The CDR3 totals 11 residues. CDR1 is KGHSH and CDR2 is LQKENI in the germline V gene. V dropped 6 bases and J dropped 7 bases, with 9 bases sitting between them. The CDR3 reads CASSLDSGYTF. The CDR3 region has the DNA TGTGCCAGCTCCCTCGACTCTGGCTACACCTTC.

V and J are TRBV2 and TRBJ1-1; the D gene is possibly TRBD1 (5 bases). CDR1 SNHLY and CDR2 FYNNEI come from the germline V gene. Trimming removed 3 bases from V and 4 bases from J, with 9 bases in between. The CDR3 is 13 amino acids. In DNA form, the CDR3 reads TGTGCCAGCAGTGACAGGGAGACCACTGAAGCTTTCTTT. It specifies CASSDRETTEAFF.

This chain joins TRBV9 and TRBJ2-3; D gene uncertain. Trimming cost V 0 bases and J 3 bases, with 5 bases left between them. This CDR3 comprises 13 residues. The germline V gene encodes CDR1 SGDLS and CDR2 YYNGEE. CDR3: CASSVATTDTQYF. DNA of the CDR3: TGTGCCAGCAGCGTAGCTACTACAGATACGCAGTATTTT.

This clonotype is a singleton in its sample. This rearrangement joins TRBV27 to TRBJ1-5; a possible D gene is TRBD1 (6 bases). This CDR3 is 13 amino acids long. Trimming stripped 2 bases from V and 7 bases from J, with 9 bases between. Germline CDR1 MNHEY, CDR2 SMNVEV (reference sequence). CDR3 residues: CASSLRGTQPQHF. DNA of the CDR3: TGTGCCAGCAGTTTACGAGGGACACAGCCCCAGCATTTT.

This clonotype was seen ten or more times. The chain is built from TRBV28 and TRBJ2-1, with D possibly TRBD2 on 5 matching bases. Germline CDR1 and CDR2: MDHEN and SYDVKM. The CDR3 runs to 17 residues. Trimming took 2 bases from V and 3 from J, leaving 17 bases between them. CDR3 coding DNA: TGTGCCAGCAGTTTAGGCCTCAGACTACCTGGCTACAATGAGCAGTTCTTC. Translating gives CASSLGLRLPGYNEQFF.

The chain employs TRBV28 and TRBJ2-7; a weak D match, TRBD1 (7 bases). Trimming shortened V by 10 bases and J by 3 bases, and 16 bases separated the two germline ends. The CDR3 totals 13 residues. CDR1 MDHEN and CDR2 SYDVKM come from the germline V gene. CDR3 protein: CATWRDSLYEQYF. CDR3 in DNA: TGTGCCACTTGGCGGGACAGCCTCTACGAGCAGTACTTC.

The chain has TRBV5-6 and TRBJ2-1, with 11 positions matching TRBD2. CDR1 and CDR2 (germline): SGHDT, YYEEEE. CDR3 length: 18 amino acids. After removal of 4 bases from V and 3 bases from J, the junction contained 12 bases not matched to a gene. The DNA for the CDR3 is TGTGCCAGCAGCCCTGAGACCTCTACTAGCGGGGGCTACAATGAGCAGTTCTTC. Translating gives CASSPETSTSGGYNEQFF.

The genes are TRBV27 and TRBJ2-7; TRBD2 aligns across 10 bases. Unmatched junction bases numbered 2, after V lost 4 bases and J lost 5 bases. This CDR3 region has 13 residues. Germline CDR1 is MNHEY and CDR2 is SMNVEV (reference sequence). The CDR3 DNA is TGTGCCAGCAGTTATCTAGCGGGAGACGAGCAGTACTTC. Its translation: CASSYLAGDEQYF.

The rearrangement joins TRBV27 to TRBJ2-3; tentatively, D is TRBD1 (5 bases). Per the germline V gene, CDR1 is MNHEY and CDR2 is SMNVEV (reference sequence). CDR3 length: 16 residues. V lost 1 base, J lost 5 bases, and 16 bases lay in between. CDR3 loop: CASSLLASGRGDTQYF. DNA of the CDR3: TGTGCCAGCAGTTTATTGGCGTCAGGGCGAGGAGATACGCAGTATTTT.

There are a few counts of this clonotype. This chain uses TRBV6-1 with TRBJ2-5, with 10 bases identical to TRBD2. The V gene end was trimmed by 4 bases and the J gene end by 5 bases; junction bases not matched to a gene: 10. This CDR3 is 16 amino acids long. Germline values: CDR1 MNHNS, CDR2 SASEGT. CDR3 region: CASSALAGAPGETQYF. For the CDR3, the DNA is TGTGCCAGCAGTGCCCTAGCGGGAGCCCCGGGGGAGACCCAGTACTTC.